This TCR beta chain was sequenced in a study of T cell changes during pregnancy in multiple sclerosis. TCRdb's table, derived via immunoSEQ multiplex PCR, lists solely in-frame clones and lacks some. The sample carries about 45,000 clones, roughly 89% recorded once. The CDR3 loop spans 15 amino acids. The germline CDR1 and CDR2 sequences are KGHSH and LQKENI. The J segment lost 4 bases and the V segment lost 3 bases, leaving 8 bases of the junction unmatched. The sequencing here drew on peripheral blood, taken in the first trimester of pregnancy. The TCR was taken from a female donor with multiple sclerosis, enrolled in a pregnancy study. The rearrangement links TRBV18 to TRBJ1-2; TRBD1 matches at 7 bases. The CDR3 DNA reads as TGTGCCAGCTCACCTAACCGGGACAGCAGCTATGGCTACACCTTC. Translated, it gives CASSPNRDSSYGYTF.